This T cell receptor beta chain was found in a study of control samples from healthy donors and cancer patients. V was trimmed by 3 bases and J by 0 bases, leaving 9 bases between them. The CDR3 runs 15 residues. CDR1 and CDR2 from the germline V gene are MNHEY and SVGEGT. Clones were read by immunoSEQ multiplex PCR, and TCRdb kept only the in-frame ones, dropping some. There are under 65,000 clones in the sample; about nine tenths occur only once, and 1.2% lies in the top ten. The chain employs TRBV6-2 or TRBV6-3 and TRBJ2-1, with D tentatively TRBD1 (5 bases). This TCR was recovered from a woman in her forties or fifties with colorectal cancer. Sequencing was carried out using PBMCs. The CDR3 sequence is CASSYFQGSYNEQFF. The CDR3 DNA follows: TGTGCCAGCAGTTATTTTCAGGGCTCCTACAATGAGCAGTTCTTC.